This TCR beta chain was recorded in a study of Graves' ophthalmopathy and Graves' hyperthyroidism. This clonotype occurred many times. The CDR3 runs to 14 residues. The V and J ends lost 2 bases and 10 bases respectively, with 15 bases between them. The germline CDR1 and CDR2 sequences are ENHRY and SYGVKD. RNA transcripts provided the template for amplifying TCR beta CDR3 regions. HTBI-primed RT-PCR formed the first round, and a multiplex PCR formed the second. TCRdb called the multiplex PCR reads again in MiXCR, with one record for every CDR3 protein. The sample lists about 420,000 distinct CDR3 sequences, more than 20% occurring once.

The specimen was peripheral blood. V is TRBV10-3 and J is TRBJ1-5, with D perhaps matching TRBD1 (5 bases). This receptor was taken from a woman aged 18-29 years with stable Graves' hyperthyroidism. This CDR3 is CAISEVGGEEPQHF. CDR3 DNA: TGTGCCATCAGTGAGGTCGGGGGGGAAGAACCCCAGCATTTT.